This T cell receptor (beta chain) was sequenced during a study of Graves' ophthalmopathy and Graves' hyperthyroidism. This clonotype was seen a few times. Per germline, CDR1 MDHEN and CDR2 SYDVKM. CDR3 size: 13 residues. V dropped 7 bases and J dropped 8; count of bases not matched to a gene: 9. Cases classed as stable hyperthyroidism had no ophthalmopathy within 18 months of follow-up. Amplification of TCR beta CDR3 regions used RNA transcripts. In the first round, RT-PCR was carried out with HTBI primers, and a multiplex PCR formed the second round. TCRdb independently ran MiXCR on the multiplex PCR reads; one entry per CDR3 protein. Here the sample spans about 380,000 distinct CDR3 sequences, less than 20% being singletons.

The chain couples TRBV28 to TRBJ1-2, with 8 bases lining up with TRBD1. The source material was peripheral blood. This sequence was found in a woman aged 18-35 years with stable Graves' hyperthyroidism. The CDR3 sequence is CASNVRGPGGYTF. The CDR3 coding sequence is TGTGCCAGCAATGTCAGGGGGCCGGGGGGCTACACCTTC.